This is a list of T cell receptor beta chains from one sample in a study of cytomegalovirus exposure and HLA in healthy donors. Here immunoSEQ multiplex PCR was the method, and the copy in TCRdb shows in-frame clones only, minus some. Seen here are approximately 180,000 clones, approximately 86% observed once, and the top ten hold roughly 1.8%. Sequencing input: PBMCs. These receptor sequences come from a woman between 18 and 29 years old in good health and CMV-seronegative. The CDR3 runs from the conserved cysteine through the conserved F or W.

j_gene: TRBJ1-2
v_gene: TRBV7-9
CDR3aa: CSSSLDIPLSGLHYGYTF

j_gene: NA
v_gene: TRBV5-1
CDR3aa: CASSLEGHSSYEQYF

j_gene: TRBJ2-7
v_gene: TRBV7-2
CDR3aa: CASSNPWRELDEQYF

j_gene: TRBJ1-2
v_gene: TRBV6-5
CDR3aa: CASSYVSGDGYTF

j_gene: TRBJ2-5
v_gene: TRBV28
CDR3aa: CASSSTKGGVRRQETQYF

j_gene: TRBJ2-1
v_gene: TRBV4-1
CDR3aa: CASSVGGGNEQFF

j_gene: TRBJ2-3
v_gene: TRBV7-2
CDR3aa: CASSSQQADTQYF

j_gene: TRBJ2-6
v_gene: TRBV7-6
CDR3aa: CASSLASGIPPGANVLTF

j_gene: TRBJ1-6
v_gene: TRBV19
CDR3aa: CASSMVLTGVYNSPLHF

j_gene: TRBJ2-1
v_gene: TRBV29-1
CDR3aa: CSVDGTGFAGGLNEQFF

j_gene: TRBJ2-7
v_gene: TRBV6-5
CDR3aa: CATRGLAGDEQYF

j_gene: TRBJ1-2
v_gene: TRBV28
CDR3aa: CASSPPGQQNYGYTF

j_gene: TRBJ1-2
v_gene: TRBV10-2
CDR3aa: CASMGGGQGWYGYTF

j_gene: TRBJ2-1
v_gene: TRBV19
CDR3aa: CASSISGSGRNEQFF

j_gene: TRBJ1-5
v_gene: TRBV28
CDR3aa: CASSPLGAGKERQPQHF

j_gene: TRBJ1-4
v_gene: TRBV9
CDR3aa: CASSPGDRGNEKLFF

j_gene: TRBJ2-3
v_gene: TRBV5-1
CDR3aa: CASSFYGLAGGPGTDTQYF

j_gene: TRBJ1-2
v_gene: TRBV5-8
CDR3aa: CASSRRGGASNYGYTF

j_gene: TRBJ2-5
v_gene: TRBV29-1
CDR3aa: CSVALVAGPQETQYF

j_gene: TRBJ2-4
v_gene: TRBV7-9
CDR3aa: CASSQQGNKNIQYF

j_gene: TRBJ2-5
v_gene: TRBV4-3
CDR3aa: CASSQEGPGEGAETQYF

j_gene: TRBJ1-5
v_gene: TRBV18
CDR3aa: CASSNGGFGNQPQHF

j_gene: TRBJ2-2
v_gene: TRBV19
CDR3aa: CASSLRQLNTGELFF

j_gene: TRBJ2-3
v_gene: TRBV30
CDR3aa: CAWGRRGPDTQYF

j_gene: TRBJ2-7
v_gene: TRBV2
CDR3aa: CASSEVGPLSYEQYF

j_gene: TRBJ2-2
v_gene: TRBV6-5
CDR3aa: CASSYRTGELFF

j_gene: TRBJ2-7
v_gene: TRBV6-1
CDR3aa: CASSAELAYEQYF

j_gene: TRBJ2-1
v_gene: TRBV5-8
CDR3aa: CASSFPGTRSYNEQFF

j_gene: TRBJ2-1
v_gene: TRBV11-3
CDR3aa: CASSPTGEHNEQFF

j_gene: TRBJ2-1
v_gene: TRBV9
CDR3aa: CASSPRERMSSYNEQFF

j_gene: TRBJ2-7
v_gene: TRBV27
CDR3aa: CASSLGTEYEQYF

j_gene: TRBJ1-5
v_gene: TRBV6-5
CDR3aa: CASSSWTGQPQHF

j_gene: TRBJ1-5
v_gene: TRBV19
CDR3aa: CASSILGGGNQPQHF

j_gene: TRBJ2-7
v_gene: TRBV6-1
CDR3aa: CASRVTGGNEQYF

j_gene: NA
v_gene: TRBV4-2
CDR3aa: CASSQEWQGEYEQYF

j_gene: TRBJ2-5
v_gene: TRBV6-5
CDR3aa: CASSYRVSRGETQYF

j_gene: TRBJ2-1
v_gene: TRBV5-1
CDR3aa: CARLLGLAAREEQFF

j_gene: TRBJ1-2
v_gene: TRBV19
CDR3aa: CASSTSYGGGGYTF

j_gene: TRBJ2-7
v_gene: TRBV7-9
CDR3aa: CASSQGTSSFYEQYF

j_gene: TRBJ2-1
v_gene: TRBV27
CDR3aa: CASSSGLAGYNEQFF

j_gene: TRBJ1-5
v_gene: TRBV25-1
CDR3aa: CASSLRGFNQPQHF

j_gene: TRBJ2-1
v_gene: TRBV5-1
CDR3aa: CASSRTLDEQFF